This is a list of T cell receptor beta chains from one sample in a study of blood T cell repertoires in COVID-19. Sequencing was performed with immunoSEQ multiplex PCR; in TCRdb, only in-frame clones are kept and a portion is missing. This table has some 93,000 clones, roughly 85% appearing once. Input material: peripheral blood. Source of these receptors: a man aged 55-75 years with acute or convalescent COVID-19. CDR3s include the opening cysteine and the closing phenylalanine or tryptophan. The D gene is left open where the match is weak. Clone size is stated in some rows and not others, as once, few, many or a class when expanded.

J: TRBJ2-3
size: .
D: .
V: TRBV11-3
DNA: TGTGCCAGCAGCTCCCTAACTGATACGCAGTATTTT
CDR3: CASSSLTDTQYF

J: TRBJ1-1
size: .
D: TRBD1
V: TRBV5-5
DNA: TGTGCCAGCAGCGCCGGGACAGGGTCCACTGAAGCTTTCTTT
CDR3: CASSAGTGSTEAFF

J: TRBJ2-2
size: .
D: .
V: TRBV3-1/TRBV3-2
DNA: TGTGCCAGCAGCCAAACTAGCAGGACCTCCGGGGAGCTGTTTTTT
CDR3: CASSQTSRTSGELFF

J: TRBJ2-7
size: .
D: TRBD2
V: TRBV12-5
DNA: TGTGCTAGTGGTTTAACTAGGAGGACTAGCGGGAAAAGTCTCGACGAGCAGTACTTC
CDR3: CASGLTRRTSGKSLDEQYF

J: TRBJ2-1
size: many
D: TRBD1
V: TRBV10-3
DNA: TGTGCCATCAGTGAGTCGGGACAGGGTAAGAGTGAGCAGTTCTTC
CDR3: CAISESGQGKSEQFF

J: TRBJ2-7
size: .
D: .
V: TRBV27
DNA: TGTGCCAGCAGTCTCCGACAGAGTTCATACGAGCAGTACTTC
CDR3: CASSLRQSSYEQYF

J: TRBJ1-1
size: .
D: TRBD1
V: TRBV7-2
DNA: TGTGCCAGCAGCTCCTTGACAGGGGGCACTGAAGCTTTCTTT
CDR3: CASSSLTGGTEAFF

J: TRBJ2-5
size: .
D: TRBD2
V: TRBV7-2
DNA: TGTGCCAGCAGCTTAGAGCGGGCGGGGGGCGGAAAGACCCAGTACTTC
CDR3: CASSLERAGGGKTQYF

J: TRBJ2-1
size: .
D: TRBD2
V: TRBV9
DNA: TGTGCCAGCAGCTCCCAGCGGGAGGACTACAATGAGCAGTTCTTC
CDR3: CASSSQREDYNEQFF

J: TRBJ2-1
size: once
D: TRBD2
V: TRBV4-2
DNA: TGTGCCAGCAGCCAAGATATGAGCGGGGGGCATACCAATGAGCAGTTCTTC
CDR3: CASSQDMSGGHTNEQFF

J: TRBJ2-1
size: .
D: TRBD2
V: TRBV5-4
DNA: TGTGCCAGCAGCTCGGGACTAGCGTCAACCTACAATGAGCAGTTCTTC
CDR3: CASSSGLASTYNEQFF

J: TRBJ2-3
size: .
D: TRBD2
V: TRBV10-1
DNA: TGCGCCACCTCAGCGGGAGGGCCCCTAGATACGCAGTATTTT
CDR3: CATSAGGPLDTQYF

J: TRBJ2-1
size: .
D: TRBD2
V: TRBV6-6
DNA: TGTGCCAGCAGTCCATACCCGGGACTAGCGAGCTCCTACAATGAGCAGTTCTTC
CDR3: CASSPYPGLASSYNEQFF

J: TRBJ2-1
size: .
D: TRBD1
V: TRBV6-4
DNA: TGTGCCAGCAGTGTGGCAGGGGGTAGGAATGAGCAGTTCTTC
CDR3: CASSVAGGRNEQFF

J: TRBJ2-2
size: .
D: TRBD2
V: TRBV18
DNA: TGTGCCAGCTCACCACTTGCGGGGGGCGACACCGGGGAGCTGTTTTTT
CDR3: CASSPLAGGDTGELFF

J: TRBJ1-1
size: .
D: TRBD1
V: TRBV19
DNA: TGTGCCAGTAGTACGACAGGGGGCGCGGACACTGAAGCTTTCTTT
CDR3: CASSTTGGADTEAFF

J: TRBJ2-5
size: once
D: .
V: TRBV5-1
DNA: TGCGCCAGCAGCTTGTGGGGGGAAGAGACCCAGTACTTC
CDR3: CASSLWGEETQYF

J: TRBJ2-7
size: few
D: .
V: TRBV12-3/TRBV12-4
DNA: TGTGCCAGCAGTTTAGGAAGCCCCTACGAGCAGTACTTC
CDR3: CASSLGSPYEQYF

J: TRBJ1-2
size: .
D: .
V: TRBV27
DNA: TGTGCCAGCAGTTTCTTGGGAGGTGGCTACACCTTC
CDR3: CASSFLGGGYTF

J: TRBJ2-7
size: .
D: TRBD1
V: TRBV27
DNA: TGTGCCAGCAGTTTAGATGGGACAGCATCCTACGAGCAGTACTTC
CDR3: CASSLDGTASYEQYF

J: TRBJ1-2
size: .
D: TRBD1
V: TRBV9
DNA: TGTGCCAGCAGCGCGTACAGGGGAAACTATGGCTACACCTTC
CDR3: CASSAYRGNYGYTF

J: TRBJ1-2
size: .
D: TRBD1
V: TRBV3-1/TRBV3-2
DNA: TGTGCCAGCAGCCAGACAGGGGAGCTTCTACAGGGCTACACCTTC
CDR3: CASSQTGELLQGYTF

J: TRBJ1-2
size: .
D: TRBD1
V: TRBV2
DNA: TGTGCCAGCAGGGGGGCAGGGGGGCTCAACTATGGCTACACCTTC
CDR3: CASRGAGGLNYGYTF

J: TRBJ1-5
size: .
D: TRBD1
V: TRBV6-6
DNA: TGTGCCAGCAGTTCCCAGGGGGATCAGCCCCAGCATTTT
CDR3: CASSSQGDQPQHF

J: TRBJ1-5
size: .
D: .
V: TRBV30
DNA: TGTGCCTGGAGTCCCCGACTGGCCCGCGACAATCAGCCCCAGCATTTT
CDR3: CAWSPRLARDNQPQHF

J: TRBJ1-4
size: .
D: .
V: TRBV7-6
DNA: TGTGCCAGCAGCTTCAGGGGCGCTAATGAAAAACTGTTTTTT
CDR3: CASSFRGANEKLFF

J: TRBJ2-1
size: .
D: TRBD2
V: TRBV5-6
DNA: TGTGCCAGCAGCTTACTAGCGGGAGGGCCCAATGAGCAGTTCTTC
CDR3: CASSLLAGGPNEQFF

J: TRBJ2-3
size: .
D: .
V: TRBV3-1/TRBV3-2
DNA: TGTGCCAGCAGTCCGCGGAGGGACGGGTACACAGATACGCAGTATTTT
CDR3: CASSPRRDGYTDTQYF